This TCR beta chain appears in the sequencing data of a study of T cell changes during pregnancy in multiple sclerosis. CDR1 and CDR2 from the germline V gene are MDHEN and SYDVKM. The CDR3 is 16 amino acids. Germline trimming cut 5 bases from V and 4 bases from J; bases unmatched to any gene: 12. Measured with immunoSEQ multiplex PCR; TCRdb has only the in-frame clones, and not every one. The table shows approximately 70,000 clones, with roughly 90% occurring only once. The chain carries TRBV28 and TRBJ2-7; 9 bases are shared with TRBD1. The TCR originated in a female donor in good health, enrolled as a control in a pregnancy study. Material: peripheral blood, obtained in the first trimester of pregnancy. CDR3 nucleotide sequence: TGTGCCAGCAGTACCAACTGGGGACAGGGTCATTACGAGCAGTACTTC. Translation: CASSTNWGQGHYEQYF.